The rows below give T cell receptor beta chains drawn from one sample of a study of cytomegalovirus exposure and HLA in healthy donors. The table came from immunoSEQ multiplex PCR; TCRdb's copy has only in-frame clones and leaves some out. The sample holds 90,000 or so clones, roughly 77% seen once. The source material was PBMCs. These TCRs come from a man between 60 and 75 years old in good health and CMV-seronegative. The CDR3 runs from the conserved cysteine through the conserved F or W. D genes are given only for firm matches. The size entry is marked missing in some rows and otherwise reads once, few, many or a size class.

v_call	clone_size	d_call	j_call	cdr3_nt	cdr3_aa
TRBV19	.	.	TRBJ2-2	TGTGCCAGTAGAAGAACGGAGAGAAACACCGGGGAGCTGTTTTTT	CASRRTERNTGELFF
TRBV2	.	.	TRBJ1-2	TGTGCCAGCAGAGAAGAAGTCGCGTCTGACTACACCTTC	CASREEVASDYTF
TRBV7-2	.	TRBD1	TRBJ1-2	TGTGCCAGCAGCGCCGGGACAGCATATGGCTACACCTTC	CASSAGTAYGYTF
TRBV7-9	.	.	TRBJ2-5	TGTGCCAGCAGTCCCGGGACAAGCCAAGAGACCCAGTACTTC	CASSPGTSQETQYF
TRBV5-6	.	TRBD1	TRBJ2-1	TGTGCCAGCGGAAGACAGGGGTCATTGAATGAGCAGTTCTTC	CASGRQGSLNEQFF
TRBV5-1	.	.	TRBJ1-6	TGCGCCAGCAGAAGTACAACTGGGGGGGCAGGTTCACCCCTCCACTTT	CASRSTTGGAGSPLHF
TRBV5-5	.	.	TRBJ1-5	TGTGCCAGCAGCTTGGACAGGGGCAATCAGCCCCAGCATTTT	CASSLDRGNQPQHF
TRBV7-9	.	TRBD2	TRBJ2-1	TGTGCCAGCAGCGCCCCACTAGCGGGGGGCCTAAATGAGCAGTTCTTC	CASSAPLAGGLNEQFF
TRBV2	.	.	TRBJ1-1	TGTGCCAGCAGTGGTACCCCAGGGAACACTGAAGCTTTCTTT	CASSGTPGNTEAFF
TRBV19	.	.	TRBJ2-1	TGTGCCAGTAGTACGGCTAGCTCCTACAATGAGCAGTTCTTC	CASSTASSYNEQFF
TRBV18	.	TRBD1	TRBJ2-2	TGTGCCAGCTCACCCGTAGGAGGACAGGGTGCCGGGGAGCTGTTTTTT	CASSPVGGQGAGELFF
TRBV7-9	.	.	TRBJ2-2	TGTGCCAGCAGCGCCCCCCCTGGTCGGGGGGCGGACACCGGGGAGCTGTTTTTT	CASSAPPGRGADTGELFF
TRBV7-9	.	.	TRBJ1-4	TGTTCCAGCAGCTTAGCGCTATCCCCAACTAATGAAAAACTGTTTTTT	CSSSLALSPTNEKLFF
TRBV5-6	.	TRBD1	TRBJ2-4	TGTGCCAGTACCCCGCGACAGGGGGTCAAAAACATTCAGTACTTC	CASTPRQGVKNIQYF
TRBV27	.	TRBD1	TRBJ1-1	TGTGCCAGCAGTTCGCGGACAGGGCTAGGGGCTTTCTTT	CASSSRTGLGAFF
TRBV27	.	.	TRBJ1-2	TGTGCCAGCAGTTCCGCGTCGTCCGGGGAAATCTATGGCTACACCTTC	CASSSASSGEIYGYTF
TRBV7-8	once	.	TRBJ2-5	TGTGCCAGCACCCAGGGGACCCACGGGGTTGAGTGGGTAGAGACCCAGTACTTC	CASTQGTHGVEWVETQYF
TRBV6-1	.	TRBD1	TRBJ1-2	TGTGCCAGCAGTGAATATGGCGCAGGGACAGCTAACTATGGCTACACCTTC	CASSEYGAGTANYGYTF
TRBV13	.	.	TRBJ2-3	TGTGCCAGCAGCTTACCTAGCAGCTCAGATACGCAGTATTTT	CASSLPSSSDTQYF
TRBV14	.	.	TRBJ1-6	TGTGCCAGCAGCCAAAGGGGATTGGGATCACCCCTCCACTTT	CASSQRGLGSPLHF
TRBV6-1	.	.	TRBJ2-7	TGTGCCAGCAGGAAGCGGACGACTCCATACGAGCAGTACTTC	CASRKRTTPYEQYF
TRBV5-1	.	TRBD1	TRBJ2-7	TGCGCCAGCAGCCAGGCCCAGGGGGCTCTAAGCGAGCAGTACTTC	CASSQAQGALSEQYF
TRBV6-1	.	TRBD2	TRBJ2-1	TGTGCCAGCAGAGCAGGACTAGGTAACAATGAGCAGTTCTTC	CASRAGLGNNEQFF
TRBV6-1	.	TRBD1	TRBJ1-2	TGTGCCAGCATTATTAGACAGGGATCGGACTATGGCTACACCTTC	CASIIRQGSDYGYTF
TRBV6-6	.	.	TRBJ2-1	TGTGCCTTGGGGGGTACCTACAATGAGCAGTTCTTC	CALGGTYNEQFF
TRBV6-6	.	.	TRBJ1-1	TGTGCCAGCAGTTCCGGGGGGCGGACTGAAGCTTTCTTT	CASSSGGRTEAFF
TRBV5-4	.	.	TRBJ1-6	TGTGCCAGCAGCTTACGGGGTTGGGGTTCACCCCTCCACTTT	CASSLRGWGSPLHF
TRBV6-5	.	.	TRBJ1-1	TGTGCCAGCAACGACCCGGGGAGGACTGAAGCTTTCTTT	CASNDPGRTEAFF
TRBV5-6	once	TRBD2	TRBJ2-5	TGTGCCAGCAGCAAACAACTAGCGGGGGGCCAAGAGACCCAGTACTTC	CASSKQLAGGQETQYF
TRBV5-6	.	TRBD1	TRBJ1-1	TGTGCCAGCAGCCGGGGGACAGGCTTTAACACTGAAGCTTTCTTT	CASSRGTGFNTEAFF
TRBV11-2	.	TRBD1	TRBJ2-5	TGTGCCAGCAGCTATGGGACAGTGGGCAGCCAGACCCAGTACTTC	CASSYGTVGSQTQYF
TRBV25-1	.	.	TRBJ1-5	TGTGCCAGCAGCCTTACAGGGAGCAATCAGCCCCAGCATTTT	CASSLTGSNQPQHF
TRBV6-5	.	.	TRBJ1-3	TGTGCCAGCAGTTACTCGAGTAGGGGATACACCATATATTTT	CASSYSSRGYTIYF
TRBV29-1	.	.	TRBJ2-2	TGCAGCGGATACAGGGGAGGAGGGGAGCTGTTTTTT	CSGYRGGGELFF
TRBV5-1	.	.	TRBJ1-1	TGCGCCAGCGGGGGGTCTGCGGACACTGAAGCTTTCTTT	CASGGSADTEAFF
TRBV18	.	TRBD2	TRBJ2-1	TGTGCCAGCTCACCATCGGCGGGGGGGGACAATGAGCAGTTCTTC	CASSPSAGGDNEQFF
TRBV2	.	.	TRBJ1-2	TGTGCCAGCAGTCTACAGGGTAGCGAGAATGGCTACACCTTC	CASSLQGSENGYTF
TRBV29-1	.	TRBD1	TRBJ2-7	TGCAGCGTTGGAGGGGGCCCCTACGAGCAGTACTTC	CSVGGGPYEQYF
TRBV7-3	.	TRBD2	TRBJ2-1	TGTGCCAGCAGCTTACGGGTCCGGGGGGGCGGGGACAATGAGCAGTTCTTC	CASSLRVRGGGDNEQFF
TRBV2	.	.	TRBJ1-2	TGTGCCAGCAGTGAGGGGGAGGGCCATAACTATGGCTACACCTTC	CASSEGEGHNYGYTF
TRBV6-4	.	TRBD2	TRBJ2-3	TGTGCCCCTAATGACTGGAGCGGGGGGGCACGCAGCACAGATACGCAGTATTTT	CAPNDWSGGARSTDTQYF
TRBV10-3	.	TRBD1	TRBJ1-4	TGTGCCATCAGTGAGAAAGACAGGGGCCCTGAAAAACTGTTTTTT	CAISEKDRGPEKLFF
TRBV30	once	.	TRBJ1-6	TGTGCCTGGGCGGGCAGGGGCTCCTATAATTCACCCCTCCACTTT	CAWAGRGSYNSPLHF
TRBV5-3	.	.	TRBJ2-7	TGTGCCAGAAGCTCTTCCCCCTTTAATCGACAGTGCCTACTCAGCTACGAGCAGTACTTC	CARSSSPFNRQCLLSYEQYF
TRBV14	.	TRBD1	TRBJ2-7	TGTGCCAGCAGACCTCGGGGACAGGGATACGAGCAGTACTTC	CASRPRGQGYEQYF
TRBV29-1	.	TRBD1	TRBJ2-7	TGCAGCGTTGAGAGACAGGGAAGCCCCTACGAGCAGTACTTC	CSVERQGSPYEQYF
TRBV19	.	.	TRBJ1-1	TGTGCCAGTAGACTTTATAACACTGAAGCTTTCTTT	CASRLYNTEAFF
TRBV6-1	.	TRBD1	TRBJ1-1	TGTGCCAGCGATTGGGACAGGGGGCGCGATGAAGCTTTCTTT	CASDWDRGRDEAFF
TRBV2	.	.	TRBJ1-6	TGTGCCAGCAGGGGGGGGGTGAGGGAACCACCCTCACCCCTCCACTTT	CASRGGVREPPSPLHF
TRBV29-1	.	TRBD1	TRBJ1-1	TGCAGCGGTCGGACAGGGCAGAACACTGAAGCTTTCTTT	CSGRTGQNTEAFF
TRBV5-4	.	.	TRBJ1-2	TGTGCCAGCAGCTTGGGAGGGGGTATCTATGGCTACACCTTC	CASSLGGGIYGYTF
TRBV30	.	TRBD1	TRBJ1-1	TGTGCCTGGAGTGTTTGGACAGGGGGAGCTTTCTTT	CAWSVWTGGAFF